This T cell receptor (beta chain) was recorded in a study of fetal regulatory T cell absence and autoimmunity. Deletions cut 4 bases from V and 8 bases from J, with 7 bases between. The germline V gene has CDR1 DFQATT and CDR2 SNEGSKA (reference sequence). The CDR3 totals 10 residues. This was a survey-level run. Profiling relied on immunoSEQ multiplex PCR, and the TCRdb table lists in-frame clones only, not all of them. The sample has about 46,000 clones; 70% to 85% are singletons. The receptor's source is a newborn boy with IPEX syndrome. The gene calls are TRBV20-1 and TRBJ2-3; possibly TRBD1 or TRBD2 for D (5 bases each). The material sequenced was cord blood. Here the CDR3 reads CSATGTTQYF. Here the CDR3 DNA reads TGCAGTGCTACCGGGACTACGCAGTATTTT.